In this sample, the clone carrying this T cell receptor (beta chain) turned up a few times. Its target is unknown. The data stem from a study of identifying expanded T cells in peripheral blood. Points from the study as a whole: Clone count variance between approximately two-week samples rose with total template count. Technical replicates showed approximately 1.2 changed clones; two weeks approximately 15; four weeks 19.

The assay was immunoSEQ multiplex PCR, and TCRdb's table has in-frame clones only and misses some. This repertoire shows about 74,000 clones, roughly 81% found once; its top ten account for approximately 20%. Unmatched junction bases numbered 6, after V lost 2 bases and J lost 7 bases. CDR1 and CDR2 from the germline V gene are SGDLS and YYNGEE. The CDR3 loop spans 15 amino acids. Healthy donors had no documented immune events, such as infections, while sampled. The clonotype was recovered from a person between 18 and 75 years old in good health. V and J are TRBV9 and TRBJ2-1, with 10 bases fitting TRBD2. The sequencing sample was made of blood. CDR3 nucleotides: TGTGCCAGCAGCGTGGCTAGCGGGAGCTTAAATGAGCAGTTCTTC. Its protein is CASSVASGSLNEQFF.